Following are 19 T cell receptor beta chains from one sample sequenced in a study of blood T cell repertoires in COVID-19. The table came from immunoSEQ multiplex PCR; TCRdb's copy has only in-frame clones and leaves some out. The sample has some 220,000 clones; 82% are singletons. Sequencing used peripheral blood. Receptors were obtained from a woman aged 65 to 85 with COVID-19, enrolled during active disease.

The rearrangement joins TRBV10-3 to TRBJ2-1; 8 bases are a match to TRBD1. This CDR3 comprises 14 residues. V lost 10 bases, J lost 7 bases, and 12 bases stayed unmatched. Germline values: CDR1 ENHRY, CDR2 SYGVKD. CDR3 sequence: CATTTGGIQNEQFF. Here the CDR3 DNA reads TGTGCCACAACCACAGGGGGGATTCAGAATGAGCAGTTCTTC.

The chain employs TRBV10-1 and TRBJ2-7, with 8 bases fitting TRBD1. Germline CDR1 is WNHNN and CDR2 is SYGVQD (reference sequence). The CDR3 loop spans 16 amino acids. The V segment lost 2 bases and the J segment 7 bases; nucleotides outside the gene matches: 13. CDR3 nucleotide sequence: TGCGCCAGCAGTGAGAGTTCAGGGCCAGGGGGCGGAGAGCAGTACTTC. Translated, it gives CASSESSGPGGGEQYF.

The chain combines TRBV4-1 with TRBJ1-5; 8 bases line up with TRBD1. The J segment lost 4 bases and the V segment lost 3 bases, leaving 5 bases of the junction unmatched. This CDR3 contains 15 residues. Germline V gene lookup returns CDR1 MGHRA and CDR2 YSYEKL. DNA of the CDR3: TGCGCCAGCAGCCAGAGACAGGGGTGGAATCAGCCCCAGCATTTT. Amino acids: CASSQRQGWNQPQHF.

This clone appeared once. This sequence joins TRBV5-1 and TRBJ2-3; D not resolved. Germline V lookup: CDR1 SGHRS, CDR2 YFSETQ. The CDR3 length is 15 residues. Trimming stripped 0 bases from V and 4 bases from J, with 12 bases between. DNA of the CDR3: TGCGCCAGCAGCTTGGGAGCCCTCCCCCCAGATACGCAGTATTTT. This sequence encodes CASSLGALPPDTQYF.

The chain employs TRBV24-1 and TRBJ2-1; D is perhaps TRBD2 (6 bases). The length of the CDR3 is 16 residues. Germline V CDR1 and CDR2: KGHDR, SFDVKD. The V gene lost 3 bases and the J gene lost 6 bases, with 17 bases spanning the gap. This chain's CDR3 is CATSDPRLGRGNEQFF. The CDR3 nucleotides are TGTGCCACCAGTGATCCCCGACTAGGGCGGGGCAATGAGCAGTTCTTC.

The chain is built from TRBV30 and TRBJ2-1; D is perhaps TRBD2 (6 bases). V lost 6 bases to trimming and J lost 0 bases, with 12 bases between them. CDR1 and CDR2 (germline): GTSNPN, SVGIG (reference sequence). The CDR3 loop spans 14 amino acids. CDR3 bases: TGTGCCTGCATCCCCGGGAGCTCCTACAATGAGCAGTTCTTC. It yields the protein CACIPGSSYNEQFF.

This chain joins TRBV6-5 and TRBJ2-7; 9 bases align to TRBD1. This CDR3 spans 15 amino acids. Germline lookup yields CDR1 MNHEY and CDR2 SVGAGI. Germline trimming cut 2 bases from V and 3 bases from J; bases unmatched to any gene: 5. Here the CDR3 DNA reads TGTGCCAGCAGTTACCGGGGACAGGGTTACTACGAGCAGTACTTC. This sequence encodes CASSYRGQGYYEQYF.

The J gene is TRBJ2-1, the V gene TRBV7-3; D possibly corresponds to TRBD1 (5 bases). There are 13 residues in the CDR3. Germline V gene data show CDR1 as SGHTA and CDR2 as FQGTGA. Trimming took 6 bases from V and 9 from J, leaving 15 bases between them. CDR3 in amino acids: CASSQGSGLEQFF. As DNA, the CDR3 is TGTGCCAGCAGTCAAGGGTCAGGGCTTGAGCAGTTCTTC.

In the case of this clone: In the same sample, other DNA sequences code for this CDR3. The chain carries TRBV5-1 and TRBJ1-2, with TRBD1 identical over 8 bases. V trimming: 2 bases; J trimming: 6 bases; junction bases outside the gene matches: 3. Germline assignment: CDR1 SGHRS and CDR2 YFSETQ. This CDR3 contains 13 residues. The CDR3 DNA is TGCGCCAGCAGCTTAGCAGGGGGCGATGGCTACACCTTC. Encoded protein: CASSLAGGDGYTF.

The rearrangement uses TRBV3-1 (or the pseudogene TRBV3-2) and TRBJ2-5; TRBD1 matches 7 bases. This CDR3 has 14 residues. Trimming took 1 base from V and 4 from J; bases not matched to a gene: 3. Germline CDR1 reads LGHDT; CDR2 reads YNNKEL (reference sequence). The CDR3 sequence is CASSQAAGGETQYF. CDR3 nucleotide sequence: TGTGCCAGCAGCCAAGCGGCAGGGGGAGAGACCCAGTACTTC.

This clone was counted only a few times. The CDR3 coding sequence is TGCAGCGTTAAACATATGAACACTGAAGCTTTCTTT. Protein sequence: CSVKHMNTEAFF. The chain links TRBV29-1 to TRBJ1-1; D uncertain. This CDR3 contains 12 residues. Germline CDR1 is SQVTM and CDR2 is ANQGSEA. The V end was cut by 5 bases, the J end by 0 bases, with 7 bases between.

V usage is TRBV7-2 and J usage is TRBJ2-7, with 15 bases lining up with TRBD2. V shed 0 bases, J shed 7 bases, and the junction held 1 base outside the gene matches. The CDR3 totals 15 residues. CDR1 SGHTA and CDR2 FQGNSA come from the germline V gene. The DNA of the CDR3 is TGTGCCAGCAGCTTAGCGGGACTAGCGGGGGGAGAGCAGTACTTC. It specifies CASSLAGLAGGEQYF.

This chain joins TRBV4-2 and TRBJ2-7; 8 bases map to TRBD2. Trimming removed 4 bases from V and 0 bases from J; junction bases left unmatched: 5. CDR1 and CDR2 (germline): LGHNA, YNFKEQ. The CDR3 consists of 15 residues. This CDR3 reads CASSRTGTSSYEQYF. CDR3 coding DNA: TGTGCCAGCAGCCGGACCGGGACTAGCTCCTACGAGCAGTACTTC.

In this sample, this clone turned up a few times. The V gene is TRBV6-5, the J gene TRBJ2-3; no reliable D call. Germline V gene data show CDR1 as MNHEY and CDR2 as SVGAGI. Trimming took off 10 bases at V and 6 bases at J, with 20 bases between the two ends. This CDR3 region has 14 residues. The DNA of the CDR3 is TGTGCCATATCCTACTTGAGTCTAGAGGATACGCAGTATTTT. It is translated as CAISYLSLEDTQYF.

The chain combines TRBV6-1 with TRBJ2-5; the D gene is possibly TRBD1 (6 bases). CDR1 is MNHNS, CDR2 SASEGT, per germline. The CDR3 sequence is 16 residues long. With 0 bases removed from V and 5 bases from J, the gap between germline ends came to 16 bases. The CDR3 here is CASSEALQTGWETQYF. The CDR3 region has the DNA TGTGCCAGCAGTGAAGCGCTTCAAACAGGGTGGGAGACCCAGTACTTC.

This clone was seen only a few times. DNA for the CDR3: TGTGCTAGTGGTTTCGAGGTGAACACTGAAGCTTTCTTT. This encodes CASGFEVNTEAFF. V and J are TRBV12-5 and TRBJ1-1; D is ambiguous. The germline V and J ends were trimmed by 3 bases and 0 bases, with 5 bases remaining between them. The germline gives CDR1 LGHNT, CDR2 FRNRAP. The CDR3 loop spans 13 amino acids.

The chain recombines TRBV6-2 or TRBV6-3 with TRBJ2-7; perhaps TRBD2 as D (5 bases). The CDR3 runs 15 residues. Germline V gives CDR1 MNHEY, CDR2 SVGEGT. The ends were cut back, 3 bases at V and 2 bases at J, with 14 bases in the middle. DNA for the CDR3: TGTGCCAGCAGTTATCCGGGAAGGATTCCCTACGAGCAGTACTTC. Protein: CASSYPGRIPYEQYF.

This rearrangement joins TRBV9 to TRBJ2-2; 8 bases align to TRBD2. Losses at the gene ends were 3 bases for V and 6 bases for J; bases not matched to a gene: 13. Germline loops: CDR1 SGDLS, CDR2 YYNGEE. The CDR3 is 17 residues long. The CDR3 sequence: CASSDPLEREIPGELFF. The CDR3, as DNA: TGTGCCAGCAGCGACCCGCTGGAGCGGGAGATTCCCGGGGAGCTGTTTTTT.

The V gene is TRBV20-1, the J gene TRBJ2-3, with D unclear. The CDR3 consists of 12 residues. Trimming removed 3 bases at V and 1 base at J, with 5 bases between. Germline V gives CDR1 DFQATT, CDR2 SNEGSKA (reference sequence). The CDR3 is CSASQGTDTQYF. The CDR3 DNA reads TGCAGTGCTAGTCAGGGCACAGATACGCAGTATTTT.